A selection of T cell receptor beta chains follows, all from one sample in a study of cytomegalovirus exposure and HLA in healthy donors. Here immunoSEQ multiplex PCR was the method, and the copy in TCRdb shows in-frame clones only, minus some. The sample holds about 120,000 clones; roughly 86% are singletons and the top ten take roughly 2%. Sequenced: PBMCs. All receptors come from a man younger than 35 in good health and CMV-seronegative. Each CDR3 is given with its conserved first and last residue. D genes are given only for firm matches. Expanded clones get a size class; other rows say once, few or many, or leave the size out.

once | - | TRBJ2-1 | TRBV6-4 | 13 | CASSDPGRGEQFF | TGTGCCAGCAGTGACCCGGGCAGGGGTGAGCAGTTCTTC
- | - | TRBJ2-7 | TRBV5-1 | 14 | CASSLTESSYEQYF | TGCGCCAGCAGCTTGACAGAGAGCTCCTACGAGCAGTACTTC
once | TRBD1 | TRBJ2-7 | TRBV14 | 17 | CASSQYRGPSNFGEQYF | TGTGCCAGCAGCCAATACAGGGGGCCCTCAAATTTCGGCGAGCAGTACTTC
- | TRBD1 | TRBJ2-3 | TRBV6-1 | 15 | CASSPTGGFIDTQYF | TGTGCCAGCTCCCCGACAGGGGGCTTTATAGATACGCAGTATTTT
- | TRBD2 | TRBJ2-5 | TRBV2 | 15 | CASSLSGLAGETQYF | TGTGCCAGCAGCCTTTCCGGACTAGCCGGAGAGACCCAGTACTTC
- | - | TRBJ1-5 | TRBV7-9 | 15 | CASSKGGVWDQPQHF | TGTGCCAGCAGCAAGGGAGGGGTTTGGGATCAGCCCCAGCATTTT
- | - | TRBJ1-5 | TRBV4-1 | 14 | CASSRTVNNQPQHF | TGCGCCAGCAGTCGGACAGTTAACAATCAGCCCCAGCATTTT
- | TRBD1 | TRBJ2-3 | TRBV6-5 | 14 | CASSNGQGTDTQYF | TGTGCCAGCAGTAACGGACAGGGCACAGATACGCAGTATTTT
- | - | TRBJ2-7 | TRBV6-5 | 11 | CASRVAYEQYF | TGTGCCAGCAGGGTAGCCTACGAGCAGTACTTC
- | - | TRBJ1-3 | TRBV5-1 | 17 | CASRSVGQNPSGNTIYF | TGCGCCAGCAGATCGGTGGGACAAAATCCCTCTGGAAACACCATATATTTT
- | - | TRBJ2-5 | TRBV5-1 | 15 | CASSLGGGLGETQYF | TGCGCCAGCAGCTTGGGCGGGGGCCTGGGGGAGACCCAGTACTTC
- | TRBD1 | TRBJ1-6 | TRBV5-4 | 16 | CASSPGQGASNSPLHF | TGTGCCAGCAGCCCGGGACAGGGGGCGAGTAATTCACCCCTCCACTTT
- | - | TRBJ2-5 | TRBV2 | 11 | CASSPEETQYF | TGTGCCAGCAGTCCCGAAGAGACCCAGTACTTC
- | - | TRBJ2-1 | TRBV7-3 | 14 | CASSSGLAPHEQFF | TGTGCCAGCAGCTCGGGCCTAGCACCGCATGAGCAGTTCTTC
- | TRBD1 | TRBJ2-7 | TRBV29-1 | 13 | CSVRDRGFYEQYF | TGCAGCGTCCGGGACAGGGGGTTCTACGAGCAGTACTTC
once | TRBD1 | TRBJ2-7 | TRBV4-1 | 14 | CASSRGGQGYEQYF | TGCGCCAGCAGCCGCGGGGGACAGGGCTACGAGCAGTACTTC
- | - | TRBJ2-7 | TRBV10-3 | 12 | CAISESEREQYF | TGTGCCATCAGTGAGTCGGAGAGAGAGCAGTACTTC
- | - | TRBJ1-2 | TRBV5-8 | 15 | CASSSSGGKFEGYTF | TGTGCCAGCAGCTCCTCGGGAGGGAAGTTTGAGGGCTACACCTTC
- | - | TRBJ1-1 | TRBV4-1 | 16 | CASSHPERGGGTEAFF | TGCGCCAGCAGCCATCCTGAGAGGGGGGGCGGCACTGAAGCTTTCTTT
- | - | TRBJ2-5 | TRBV6-1 | 13 | CASIKLPQETQYF | TGTGCCAGCATAAAGCTCCCCCAAGAGACCCAGTACTTC
- | TRBD1 | TRBJ1-4 | TRBV11-2 | 18 | CASSSDFEIGGLNEKLFF | TGTGCCAGCAGCTCCGATTTCGAAATAGGGGGCCTGAATGAAAAACTGTTTTTT
- | TRBD2 | TRBJ2-7 | TRBV7-9 | 12 | CASSLRGNEQYF | TGTGCCAGCAGCTTGCGGGGGAACGAGCAGTACTTC
few | - | TRBJ2-1 | TRBV5-1 | 15 | CASSLAGGGGNEQFF | TGCGCCAGCAGCTTGGCCGGGGGAGGGGGCAATGAGCAGTTCTTC